This TCR beta chain is drawn from a study of identifying expanded T cells in peripheral blood. Sequencing was performed with immunoSEQ multiplex PCR; in TCRdb, only in-frame clones are kept and a portion is missing. The repertoire holds 85,000 to 100,000 clones, about 87% seen once, with around 4.1% in the top ten. A word on this clone: Its antigen remains unidentified.

Findings and limits, study-wide: Technical replicates showed around 1.2 changed clones; two weeks about 16.4; four weeks 19.

V lost 4 bases and J lost 7, with 16 bases in between. The CDR3 loop spans 15 amino acids. Looked up from germline, CDR1 is MRHNA and CDR2 is SNTAGT. Collection occurred without any documented infections or immune events in donors. The chain recombines TRBV6-4 with TRBJ2-2; D might be TRBD1 (5 bases). Sequencing input: blood. The TCR originated in a person aged 18-70 years in good health. The CDR3 region has the DNA TGTGCCAGCAGTGGAGGACACAGTGGTCACGGGGAGCTGTTTTTT. Translated, it gives CASSGGHSGHGELFF.